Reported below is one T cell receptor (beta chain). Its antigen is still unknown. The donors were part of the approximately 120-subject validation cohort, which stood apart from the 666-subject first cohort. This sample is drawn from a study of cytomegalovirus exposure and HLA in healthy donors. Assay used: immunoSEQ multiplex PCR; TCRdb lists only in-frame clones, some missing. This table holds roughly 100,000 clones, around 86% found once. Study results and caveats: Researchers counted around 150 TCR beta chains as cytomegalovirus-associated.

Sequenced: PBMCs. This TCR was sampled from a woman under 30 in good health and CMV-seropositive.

CDR3 protein: CASSTGLGGAFHF. The CDR3 DNA reads as TGTGCCAGCAGTACCGGGTTGGGGGGAGCCTTCCACTTT. The gene calls are TRBV6-6 and TRBJ1-6; a weak D match, TRBD1 (5 bases). V was shortened by 5 bases and J by 17 bases, with 19 bases between the two germline ends. Germline V lookup: CDR1 MNHNY, CDR2 SVGAGI (reference sequence). The CDR3 is made up of 13 amino acids.